Given below is one TCR beta chain in context. A junction end diverges from the germline sequence, so it may reflect a read error. Source study methods: Amplification from reference gene primers served as the basis for estimated nucleated cell counts. The repertoire was sequenced with immunoSEQ multiplex PCR; TCRdb's copy has only in-frame clones and lacks some. V, J and clone size reflect that table, while D and trimming were determined from the DNA. This table has roughly 500,000 clones, 70% to 90% appearing once. Symptom resolution, clearance, or two negative PCRs marked donors in Cohort 3 as recovered. Germline CDR1 reads SQVTM; CDR2 reads ANQGSEA. This CDR3 has 14 amino acids. These data belong to a study of blood T cell repertoires in COVID-19. Turning to the study itself: Material from acute and convalescent COVID-19 was sourced from the United States, Italy and Spain. T cells, B-cell-depleted T cells, or PBMCs provided the cDNA or gDNA that served as material.

The chain couples TRBV29-1 to TRBJ2-1; 7 bases match TRBD2. This sequence was found in a woman in her 40s who had recovered from COVID-19. The sample comprised PBMCs or T cells enriched from blood (not recorded which). In nucleotides, the CDR3 is TGCAGCGCTGAAGCGACTAGCCCCTACAATGAGCAGTTCTTC. Amino acids: CSAEATSPYNEQFF.